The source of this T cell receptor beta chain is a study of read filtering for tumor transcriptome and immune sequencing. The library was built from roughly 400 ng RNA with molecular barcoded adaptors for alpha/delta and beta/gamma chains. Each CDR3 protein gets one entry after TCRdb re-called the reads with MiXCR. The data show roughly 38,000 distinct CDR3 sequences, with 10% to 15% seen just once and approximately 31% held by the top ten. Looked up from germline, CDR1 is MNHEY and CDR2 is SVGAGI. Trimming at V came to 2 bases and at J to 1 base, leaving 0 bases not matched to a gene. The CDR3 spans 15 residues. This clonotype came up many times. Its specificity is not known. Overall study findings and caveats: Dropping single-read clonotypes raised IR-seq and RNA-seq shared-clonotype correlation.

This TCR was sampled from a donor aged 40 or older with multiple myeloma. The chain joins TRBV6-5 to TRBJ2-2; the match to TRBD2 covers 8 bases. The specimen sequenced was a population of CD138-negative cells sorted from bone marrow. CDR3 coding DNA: TGTGCCAGCAGTTACAGCGGGGGGAACACCGGGGAGCTGTTTTTT. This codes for CASSYSGGNTGELFF.